A single T cell receptor (beta chain) is shown here with its context. This entry belongs to a study of T cells after posttransplantation cyclophosphamide. CDR3 length equals 20 residues. Measured with immunoSEQ multiplex PCR; TCRdb has only the in-frame clones, and not every one. Counted here are a few thousand clones, about three quarters occurring once; the ten biggest clones make up 45% to 55%. Methotrexate plus calcineurin inhibitor accompanied controls' myeloablative marrow transplants; sampling was 1 year later. The sequences come from PBMCs, collected roughly 340 days after allogeneic stem cell transplant with calcineurin inhibitor and methotrexate. The receptor was isolated from a female patient in her fifties who received an allogeneic stem cell transplant from an unrelated donor, was CMV-positive, and had acute and chronic GVHD. A share of the T cells may be of graft donor origin. The chain combines TRBV12-1 with TRBJ2-6; the table's TRBD2 call for D was not verified on the DNA. TRBV12-1 counts as a pseudogene. CDR3 loop: CASSPSLAGGPHPGANVLTF. The CDR3, as DNA: TGTGCCAGCAGCCCCTCACTAGCGGGGGGCCCGCATCCTGGGGCCAACGTCCTGACTTTC.